This TCR beta chain originates from a study of cytomegalovirus exposure and HLA in healthy donors. Study background: There were about 85 million unique TCRs (from HLA-typed donors) in an early data release.

This clone was found once. What it binds is not known. This PCR relied on a set of 60 Vbeta primers and 13 Jbeta primers. TCRdb's copy holds only in-frame clones and misses some; the assay was immunoSEQ multiplex PCR. This table has 99,000 or so clones, around 73% appearing once. Germline-derived CDR1 and CDR2 are MNHNY and SVGAGI (reference sequence). This CDR3 has 14 residues. V gave up 7 bases and J gave up 3 bases; unmatched junction bases: 9. The study, taken as a whole, reports: Association of a missense DCLRE1C variant with TCR beta V- and J-gene trimming was reported in a later analysis. The authors reported that TCR beta sequences could predict HLA-A and HLA-B alleles. These predictions were accurate for most subjects in the first cohort. The study flagged around 150 TCR beta chains as cytomegalovirus-associated.

The V and J genes are TRBV6-6 and TRBJ2-7, with 7 bases that match TRBD1. The sample consisted of PBMCs. This TCR derives from a woman in her thirties or forties in good health and CMV-seronegative. The CDR3 DNA follows: TGTGCCAGCATCCCGGACAGGCCCCACTACGAGCAGTACTTC. It codes for CASIPDRPHYEQYF.